A single sample gave rise to the 10 T cell receptor beta chains below, sequenced in a study of T-cell memory formation after mild COVID-19. TCRdb used MiXCR to reprocess the 5' RACE reads, holding one entry per CDR3 protein. The sample records approximately 60,000 distinct CDR3 sequences, approximately 9.5% being singletons. The specimen was PBMCs or a T cell subset sorted from them (not recorded which). Receptors were obtained from a young man who had mild COVID-19 (a few samples of this study predate the infection). Cell type and time point are not known.

In this sample, this clonotype turned up a few times. The rearrangement joins TRBV20-1 to TRBJ2-1; 8 nucleotides align to TRBD2. V gave up 1 base and J gave up 7 bases; unmatched junction bases: 18. Germline CDR1 and CDR2: DFQATT and SNEGSKA (reference sequence). The CDR3 totals 18 residues. In DNA, the CDR3 is TGCAGTGCTAGAGCTTCCTTGGGGAGTGTAGCGGGGTTGAATGAGCAGTTCTTC. Amino acids: CSARASLGSVAGLNEQFF.

This sequence joins TRBV20-1 and TRBJ2-7, with a weak D call TRBD1 (7 bases). Per germline, CDR1 DFQATT and CDR2 SNEGSKA (reference sequence). V lost 6 bases and J 2 bases, leaving 17 bases between the germline ends. The CDR3 loop spans 14 amino acids. The CDR3, as DNA: TGCAGTGCCGGAGGGGGCCGTAACCCCTACGAGCAGTACTTC. Translating gives CSAGGGRNPYEQYF.

This clonotype came up many times. The chain has TRBV3-1 and TRBJ2-5; no reliable D call. The CDR3 is 13 amino acids. Germline V gene sequence: CDR1 LGHDT, CDR2 YNNKEL (reference sequence). Trimming shortened V by 1 base and J by 4 bases, and 7 bases separated the two germline ends. CDR3 coding DNA: TGTGCCAGCAGCCAAGGGGTTGGAGAGACCCAGTACTTC. The encoded protein is CASSQGVGETQYF.

The chain has TRBV5-1 and TRBJ2-2, with a possible D match to TRBD2 (6 bases). The germline V gene has CDR1 SGHRS and CDR2 YFSETQ. The CDR3 length is 16 residues. Between the trimmed V and J ends, which lost 4 bases and 1 base, there was a span of 14 bases. Written as DNA, the CDR3 is TGCGCCAGCAGCCTGACCGTAGCGGAGAACACCGGGGAGCTGTTTTTT. It yields the protein CASSLTVAENTGELFF.

This clonotype showed up just a few times. The J gene is TRBJ2-5, the V gene TRBV2; 11 bases line up with TRBD1. The CDR3 covers 15 residues. The junction had 5 bases not matched to a gene; V was cut back by 7 bases and J by 1 base. In germline, CDR1 is SNHLY, CDR2 FYNNEI. CDR3 loop: CASTDRGQFQETQYF. The CDR3 DNA sequence: TGTGCCAGCACGGACAGGGGGCAGTTCCAAGAGACCCAGTACTTC.

The sample holds many counts of this clonotype. The gene calls are TRBV4-3 and TRBJ2-7; 9 bases match TRBD1. This CDR3 is 15 amino acids long. The junction had 7 bases not matched to a gene; V was cut back by 4 bases and J by 3 bases. Germline CDR1 LGHNA, CDR2 YSLEER. Written as DNA, the CDR3 is TGCGCCAGCAGCCGATCCGGGACAGGGATCTACGAGCAGTACTTC. It specifies CASSRSGTGIYEQYF.

The chain employs TRBV5-1 and TRBJ2-7; 8 bases match TRBD2. CDR3 length equals 17 residues. Germline CDR1 reads SGHRS; CDR2 reads YFSETQ. The J segment lost 0 bases and the V segment lost 4 bases, leaving 12 bases of the junction unmatched. DNA for the CDR3: TGCGCCAGCAGCCGTTACTCTAGCGGGCGGAGCTCCTACGAGCAGTACTTC. It yields the protein CASSRYSSGRSSYEQYF.

The chain recombines TRBV20-1 with TRBJ1-5; tentative D call: TRBD1 (5 bases). The ends were cut back, 6 bases at V and 2 bases at J, with 17 bases in the middle. The germline gives CDR1 DFQATT, CDR2 SNEGSKA (reference sequence). This CDR3 region has 15 residues. The CDR3 DNA is TGCAGTGCGGCCGGGGGGAAGGTCGGCAATCAGCCCCAGCATTTT. Protein: CSAAGGKVGNQPQHF.

This clonotype was seen more than once but under ten times. The chain joins TRBV4-2 to TRBJ2-2, with D perhaps being TRBD1 or TRBD2 (5 bases each). Germline V gives CDR1 LGHNA, CDR2 YNFKEQ. Trimming took off 1 base at V and 2 bases at J, with 14 bases between the two ends. This CDR3 has 17 residues. CDR3 sequence: CASSQVWGWDNTGELFF. The DNA of the CDR3 is TGTGCCAGCAGCCAAGTTTGGGGGTGGGATAACACCGGGGAGCTGTTTTTT.

This clonotype was observed a few times. The V gene is TRBV5-1, the J gene TRBJ2-5; D unresolved. V was trimmed by 0 bases and J by 9 bases, leaving 18 bases between them. Germline CDR1 and CDR2: SGHRS and YFSETQ. This CDR3 has 15 amino acids. CDR3 in amino acids: CASSLADSPVLSQYF. The CDR3 bases are TGCGCCAGCAGCTTGGCCGATTCGCCCGTGTTATCCCAGTACTTC.